This T cell receptor beta chain was documented in a study of neurological immune-mediated disorders. Trimming removed 4 bases from V and 6 bases from J; junction bases left unmatched: 5. The CDR3 sequence is 14 residues long. Germline values: CDR1 SGHKS, CDR2 YYEKEE (reference sequence). Each CDR3 protein is one row after TCRdb ran MiXCR on the 5' RACE reads. The sample carries under 35,000 distinct CDR3 sequences, about an eighth recorded once. Indicated time point: technical triplicate 2. Each sorted-subset library came from fewer than 1.3 million CD4+ or CD8+ T cells. This clonotype was seen ten or more times.

The material sequenced was CD4+ T cells from blood. The V and J genes are TRBV5-5 and TRBJ2-5; 11 bases agree with TRBD2. This clonotype was obtained from a female donor with HTLV-1-associated myelopathy (HAM/TSP). The CDR3 loop reads CASSVSGGEKTQYF. The CDR3 region has the DNA TGTGCCAGCAGCGTTAGCGGGGGGGAAAAGACCCAGTACTTC.